This T cell receptor (beta chain) was identified in a study of T cells in Graves' hyperthyroidism and ophthalmopathy. As for the study in general: The blood sample was taken at first diagnosis, before treatment began. Study-wide findings and caveats: Most expanded thyroid clonotypes above 0.001 recurred in blood.

Researchers took RNA transcripts and amplified the TCR beta CDR3 regions from them. First-round RT-PCR of the TCR CDR3 relied on the HTBI primer set. TCRdb independently ran MiXCR on the multiplex PCR reads; one entry per CDR3 protein. The table lists about 550,000 distinct CDR3 sequences, less than 25% of them singletons, with around 27% in the top ten. This clonotype has more than one count but fewer than ten. The antigen remains undetermined. The PBMCs studied were ones that came from roughly 11 ml fresh peripheral blood. Trimming at V came to 7 bases and at J to 6 bases, leaving 11 bases not matched to a gene. This CDR3 comprises 15 residues. Looked up from germline, CDR1 is WSHSY and CDR2 is SAAADI.

The TCR originated in a man between 18 and 35 years old with Graves' hyperthyroidism. Material for sequencing was blood. The chain has TRBV10-2 and TRBJ1-2, with 10 bases fitting TRBD1. The CDR3 region has the DNA TGCGCCAGCAACAAGGACAGGGGGGACTTCCATGGCTACACCTTC. Translation gives CASNKDRGDFHGYTF.